This TCR beta chain comes out of a study of cytomegalovirus exposure and HLA in healthy donors. The study, taken as a whole, reports: Associated with cytomegalovirus, according to the listing, were about 160 TCR beta chains.

Amplification used 60 Vbeta primers and 13 Jbeta primers. Produced via immunoSEQ multiplex PCR; TCRdb's table is partial and in-frame only. The sample holds tens of thousands of clones; over 60% are singletons and the top ten take about 16%. In regard to this clone: Its specificity is not known.

The CDR3 is made up of 13 amino acids. CDR1 and CDR2 from the germline V gene are SGHVS and FNYEAQ. V lost 5 bases, J lost 4 bases, and 9 bases lay in between. This receptor was obtained from a middle-aged woman in good health and CMV-seropositive. Sequencing used PBMCs. V and J are TRBV7-6 and TRBJ1-3, with D unclear. The CDR3 here is CASSPDWGNTIYF. As DNA, the CDR3 is TGTGCCAGCAGCCCGGACTGGGGAAACACCATATATTTT. The variable domain in full, completed from reference TRBV7-6 and TRBJ1-3, reads GAGVSQSPRYKVTKRGQDVALRCDPISGHVSLYWYRQALGQGPEFLTYFNYEAQQDKSGLPNDRFSAERPEGSISTLTIQRTEQRDSAMYRCASSPDWGNTIYFGEGSWLTVV.